These 32 T cell receptor beta chains were all obtained from the same sample, sequenced in a study of blood T cell repertoires in COVID-19 (dated by TCRdb to 2020 to 2022). Library method: the immunoSEQ multiplex PCR assay. TCRdb mirrors the immuneACCESS table, restricted to in-frame sequences. Some clones are absent from its copies; in checked studies, under half trace to an unresolved V gene, and the reason for the others is unknown. This sample holds approximately 150,000 clones; approximately 86% were observed only once. Around 1.5% of the sample comes from the top ten. Sequencing input: peripheral blood. These receptors were collected from a woman between 50 and 59 years old with acute or convalescent COVID-19.

The CDR3 sequence: CAISEREYTGELFF. The CDR3 nucleotides read TGTGCCATCAGTGAACGGGAGTACACCGGGGAGCTGTTTTTT. The chain carries TRBV10-3 and TRBJ2-2, with D tentatively TRBD2 (6 bases). Trimming pared 3 bases from V and 3 bases from J, leaving 8 bases between. This CDR3 spans 14 amino acids. In germline, CDR1 is ENHRY, CDR2 SYGVKD.

V usage is TRBV18 and J usage is TRBJ2-3, with 7 nucleotides matching TRBD2. Germline values: CDR1 KGHSH, CDR2 LQKENI. CDR3 length equals 16 residues. Germline trimming cut 3 bases from V and 3 bases from J; bases unmatched to any gene: 9. CDR3 DNA: TGTGCCAGCTCACCTTTCAGGGCTAGCGGTACAGATACGCAGTATTTT. Translated, it gives CASSPFRASGTDTQYF. The whole variable domain, remainder taken from reference TRBV18 and TRBJ2-3, is NAGVMQNPRHLVRRRGQEARLRCSPMKGHSHVYWYRQLPEEGLKFMVYLQKENIIDESGMPKERFSAEFPKEGPSILRIQQVVRGDSAAYFCASSPFRASGTDTQYFGPGTRLTVL.

The J gene is TRBJ2-3, the V gene TRBV6-5; TRBD2 agrees at 9 bases. The CDR3 is 14 residues long. The germline V gene has CDR1 MNHEY and CDR2 SVGAGI. Losses at the gene ends were 5 bases for V and 4 bases for J; bases not matched to a gene: 4. DNA of the CDR3: TGTGCCAGCAGTCCGGGACTAGCCCCAGATACGCAGTATTTT. Amino acid sequence: CASSPGLAPDTQYF.

This clone turned up a few times. The V and J genes are TRBV5-8 and TRBJ1-6; a possible D gene is TRBD1 (6 bases). Germline assignment: CDR1 SGHTS and CDR2 YDEGEE. There are 15 residues in the CDR3. V lost 0 bases and J lost 14, with 18 bases in between. This chain's CDR3 is CASSLESGGAFSLHF. DNA for the CDR3: TGTGCCAGCAGCTTGGAATCTGGGGGCGCCTTTTCCCTCCACTTT.

V and J are TRBV13 and TRBJ1-1; 8 bases match TRBD1. V shed 5 bases, J shed 2 bases, and the junction held 7 bases outside the gene matches. CDR1 and CDR2 from the germline V gene are PRHDT and FYEKMQ (reference sequence). This CDR3 has 15 amino acids. Here the CDR3 DNA reads TGTGCCAGCAGCCCAGAGACAGGGGACAACACTGAAGCTTTCTTT. Its protein is CASSPETGDNTEAFF.

This clone has only one observation. The chain couples TRBV7-2 to TRBJ2-1; D remains unclear. V was pared by 4 bases and J by 13 bases, with 23 bases between. This CDR3 comprises 15 residues. Germline-derived CDR1 and CDR2 are SGHTA and FQGNSA. The CDR3 loop reads CASSSNRPGPDKQFF. The DNA for the CDR3 is TGTGCCAGCAGCTCGAACAGACCAGGTCCCGATAAACAGTTCTTC.

The V call is TRBV7-9, the J call TRBJ1-5; no reliable D call. The germline gives CDR1 SEHNR, CDR2 FQNEAQ (reference sequence). The V and J ends lost 0 bases and 5 bases respectively, with 8 bases between them. The CDR3 has 14 residues. The CDR3 region is CASSLAGHDQPQHF. In DNA form, the CDR3 reads TGTGCCAGCAGCTTAGCTGGGCATGATCAGCCCCAGCATTTT.

This clone was counted only a few times. The V gene is TRBV27, the J gene TRBJ1-2; D is unclear. The CDR3 sequence is 14 residues long. V was clipped by 2 bases and J by 6 bases, with 13 bases between them. The germline V gene encodes CDR1 MNHEY and CDR2 SMNVEV (reference sequence). CDR3 DNA sequence: TGTGCCAGCAGTTTAAGAGGGAACGGCAATGGCTACACCTTC. This translates into CASSLRGNGNGYTF.

The rearrangement uses TRBV4-1 and TRBJ1-4; 8 nucleotides line up with TRBD1. Germline V gives CDR1 MGHRA, CDR2 YSYEKL. V lost 0 bases, J lost 7 bases, and 7 bases stayed unmatched. This CDR3 spans 16 amino acids. The CDR3, as DNA: TGCGCCAGCAGCCAAGATAGGGCAGGGGGCGGTGAAAAACTGTTTTTT. Translating gives CASSQDRAGGGEKLFF.

The rearrangement uses TRBV7-3 and TRBJ2-4; tentatively, D is TRBD2 (6 bases). The CDR3 consists of 16 residues. Germline-derived CDR1 and CDR2 are SGHTA and FQGTGA. Between the trimmed V and J ends, which lost 1 base and 2 bases, there was a span of 12 bases. The CDR3 sequence: CASSLKRRGPKNIQYF. The CDR3 DNA reads as TGTGCCAGCAGCTTAAAGCGGCGGGGACCCAAAAACATTCAGTACTTC.

This clone has only a few counts. The chain links TRBV12-3 or TRBV12-4 to TRBJ1-6; the match to TRBD1 covers 8 bases. There are 12 residues in the CDR3. Trimming cost V 5 bases and J 14 bases; bases outside gene matches: 5. CDR3 DNA sequence: TGTGCCAGCAGTGACAGGGGTCCGGCCCTCCACTTT. Translated, it gives CASSDRGPALHF.

The chain joins TRBV7-3 to TRBJ1-2; 8 bases are a match to TRBD1. Germline V gene data show CDR1 as SGHTA and CDR2 as FQGTGA. The CDR3 spans 13 residues. The J segment lost 9 bases and the V segment lost 5 bases, leaving 8 bases of the junction unmatched. This CDR3 is CASSTDRVVSYTF. As DNA, the CDR3 is TGTGCCAGCAGCACGGACAGGGTAGTAAGCTACACCTTC.

The V call is TRBV15, the J call TRBJ2-7; TRBD2 is a possible D gene (6 bases). There are 15 residues in the CDR3. The germline gives CDR1 LNHNV, CDR2 YYDKDF (reference sequence). V was trimmed by 0 bases and J by 3 bases, leaving 12 bases between them. Here the CDR3 DNA reads TGTGCCACCAGCAGAGATCGCGGGGTACTCTACGAGCAGTACTTC. This gives the protein CATSRDRGVLYEQYF.

V and J are TRBV2 and TRBJ1-6; the D is unclear. In germline, CDR1 is SNHLY, CDR2 FYNNEI. This CDR3 is 14 amino acids long. Trimming took 3 bases from V and 9 from J, leaving 12 bases between them. CDR3 sequence: CASSDDSLRSPLHF. DNA of the CDR3: TGTGCCAGCAGTGACGACTCGTTGCGTTCACCCCTCCACTTT. The full variable domain, its missing parts supplied by reference TRBV2 and TRBJ1-6, is EPEVTQTPSHQVTQMGQEVILRCVPISNHLYFYWYRQILGQKVEFLVSFYNNEISEKSEIFDDQFSVERPDGSNFTLKIRSTKLEDSAMYFCASSDDSLRSPLHFGNGTRLTVT.

This clone was detected only a few times. This chain joins TRBV3-1 (or the pseudogene TRBV3-2) and TRBJ2-1, with TRBD2 identical over 7 bases. Per germline, CDR1 LGHDT and CDR2 YNNKEL (reference sequence). V lost 0 bases to trimming and J lost 1 base; unmatched junction nucleotides: 6. CDR3 length equals 17 residues. CDR3 bases: TGTGCCAGCAGCCAAGATCAACGGGGAGGGTCCTACAATGAGCAGTTCTTC. Its protein product is CASSQDQRGGSYNEQFF.

V and J are TRBV2 and TRBJ2-3, with D perhaps matching TRBD2 (5 bases). Germline values: CDR1 SNHLY, CDR2 FYNNEI. This CDR3 comprises 14 residues. Trimming stripped 2 bases from V and 8 bases from J, with 14 bases between. The chain's CDR3 is CASSEPAGSGTQYF. The CDR3 DNA reads as TGTGCCAGCAGTGAACCGGCTGGAAGCGGTACGCAGTATTTT.

This chain joins TRBV4-3 and TRBJ2-6; TRBD1 aligns across 9 bases. CDR1 and CDR2 from the germline V gene are LGHNA and YSLEER. The V and J ends lost 0 bases and 3 bases, in that order; junction bases with no gene match: 0. The CDR3 sequence is 16 residues long. CDR3 nucleotide sequence: TGCGCCAGCAGCCAAGAGGACAGGGGTGGGGCCAACGTCCTGACTTTC. Amino acid sequence: CASSQEDRGGANVLTF.

The chain links TRBV24-1 to TRBJ1-4; 8 bases are shared with TRBD1. The CDR3 totals 13 residues. Germline V CDR1 and CDR2: KGHDR, SFDVKD. V lost 9 bases, J lost 3 bases, and 2 bases stayed unmatched. The CDR3 DNA reads TGTGCCACCCAGGGGGCTGCTAATGAAAAACTGTTTTTT. This gives the protein CATQGAANEKLFF.

The V call is TRBV30, the J call TRBJ1-1; 9 nucleotides align to TRBD1. The trim removed 4 bases at V and 11 bases at J, leaving 14 bases unmatched. Germline V gene lookup returns CDR1 GTSNPN and CDR2 SVGIG (reference sequence). The CDR3 is made up of 14 amino acids. CDR3 bases: TGTGCCTGGACTGCGGGACAGGGACGAGGGCGGGCTTTCTTT. Translation: CAWTAGQGRGRAFF.

CDR3 protein: CANNRPDRARGYTF. CDR3 sequence (DNA): TGTGCCAACAATCGACCCGACAGGGCGCGTGGCTACACCTTC. J is TRBJ1-2 and V is TRBV6-7, with 7 bases aligning to TRBD1. TRBV6-7 is classed as an ORF, of uncertain function. CDR3 size: 14 residues. The V gene end was trimmed by 10 bases and the J gene end by 7 bases; junction bases not matched to a gene: 15.

DNA of the CDR3: TGTGCCAGCAGTTCCGATGCGGCCCGCACAGATACGCAGTATTTT. Translated: CASSSDAARTDTQYF. The rearrangement uses TRBV6-5 and TRBJ2-3; D uncertain. The V end lost 4 bases, the J end lost 1 base, and 12 bases lay between the germline ends. The CDR3 runs 15 residues. The V gene's germline CDR1 is MNHEY and CDR2 SVGAGI.

This clone came up once. The CDR3 is CASSYGLAGGYEQYF. The CDR3, as DNA: TGTGCCAGCAGCTATGGACTAGCGGGGGGTTACGAGCAGTACTTC. The gene calls are TRBV7-2 and TRBJ2-7, with 14 bases fitting TRBD2. V was pared by 4 bases and J by 4 bases, with 3 bases of the junction left unmatched. Per germline, CDR1 SGHTA and CDR2 FQGNSA. The CDR3 contains 15 residues.

This rearrangement joins TRBV7-2 to TRBJ2-2; D possibly corresponds to TRBD1 (5 bases). The ends were cut back, 4 bases at V and 8 bases at J, with 11 bases in the middle. The CDR3 contains 13 residues. Germline lookup yields CDR1 SGHTA and CDR2 FQGNSA. The CDR3 DNA reads TGTGCCAGCAGCTCACGACAGAGGGGGGAGCTGTTTTTT. It encodes CASSSRQRGELFF.

The genes are TRBV18 and TRBJ2-3; 9 bases align to TRBD2. V dropped 3 bases and J dropped 2; count of bases not matched to a gene: 3. CDR3 length equals 15 residues. Germline loops: CDR1 KGHSH, CDR2 LQKENI. CDR3 nucleotides: TGTGCCAGCTCACCGCTAGCGGGGTTCACAGATACGCAGTATTTT. Its protein product is CASSPLAGFTDTQYF.

The chain has TRBV30 and TRBJ2-7, with a possible D match to TRBD2 (5 bases). V was clipped by 2 bases and J by 2 bases, with 16 bases between them. The CDR3 is 15 residues long. Germline-derived CDR1 and CDR2 are GTSNPN and SVGIG (reference sequence). In nucleotides, the CDR3 is TGTGCCTGGAGTATCGGAGGAAAAGGGACCTACGAGCAGTACTTC. Protein: CAWSIGGKGTYEQYF.

The chain recombines TRBV6-6 with TRBJ2-7, with 7 bases that match TRBD1. With 2 bases clipped from V and 6 bases from J, the junction kept 1 base outside the gene matches. The length of the CDR3 is 12 residues. Germline-derived CDR1 and CDR2 are MNHNY and SVGAGI (reference sequence). CDR3 bases: TGTGCCAGCAGTTACCGGGACAGCGAGCAGTACTTC. This sequence encodes CASSYRDSEQYF.

The chain combines TRBV7-9 with TRBJ2-7, with 14 bases fitting TRBD2. The J segment lost 2 bases and the V segment lost 4 bases, leaving 4 bases of the junction unmatched. The CDR3 length is 16 residues. Germline lookup yields CDR1 SEHNR and CDR2 FQNEAQ (reference sequence). CDR3: CASSSGLAGETYEQYF. CDR3 in DNA: TGTGCCAGCAGCTCGGGACTAGCGGGGGAGACCTACGAGCAGTACTTC. Full variable domain (rest looked up from reference TRBV7-9 and TRBJ2-7): DTGVSQNPRHKITKRGQNVTFRCDPISEHNRLYWYRQTLGQGPEFLTYFQNEAQLEKSRLLSDRFSAERPKGSFSTLEIQRTEQGDSAMYLCASSSGLAGETYEQYFGPGTRLTVT.

The chain combines TRBV6-6 with TRBJ2-7; 11 bases line up with TRBD2. Germline V gives CDR1 MNHNY, CDR2 SVGAGI (reference sequence). This CDR3 region has 16 residues. V lost 8 bases and J lost 5; bases outside the gene matches: 14. Written as DNA, the CDR3 is TGTGCCAGCCAATGGACTAGCGGGCTGGATCCCCACGAGCAGTACTTC. This translates into CASQWTSGLDPHEQYF.

The chain couples TRBV11-1 to TRBJ1-2; 8 bases align to TRBD1. The CDR3 has 15 amino acids. Losses at the gene ends were 5 bases for V and 5 bases for J; bases not matched to a gene: 10. The V gene's germline CDR1 is SGHAT and CDR2 FQDESV (reference sequence). CDR3 sequence (DNA): TGTGCCAGCAGCCGAGGGACAGGCCCCGAATATGGCTACACCTTC. Translated, it gives CASSRGTGPEYGYTF.

The gene calls are TRBV25-1 and TRBJ1-4; maybe TRBD1 (5 bases). V gave up 4 bases and J gave up 6 bases, with 9 bases separating them. CDR3 length equals 13 residues. Germline V gene lookup returns CDR1 MGHDK and CDR2 SYGVNS. CDR3 residues: CASSAGWDEKLFF. The CDR3 DNA is TGTGCCAGCAGTGCAGGGTGGGATGAAAAACTGTTTTTT.

The chain carries TRBV21-1 and TRBJ1-2. TRBV21-1 is a documented pseudogene. This CDR3 region has 17 residues. CDR3 coding DNA: TGTGCCAGCAGCAAAGTCCCAGCTCTTCGGTCCCGCGGTGGCTACACCTTC. Residues: CASSKVPALRSRGGYTF.

This clone was found a few times. The chain couples TRBV27 to TRBJ1-1, with D hard to call. Trimming removed 5 bases at V and 11 bases at J, with 21 bases between. The CDR3 length is 14 residues. CDR1 MNHEY and CDR2 SMNVEV come from the germline V gene (reference sequence). CDR3 DNA: TGTGCCAGCAGTCCATCCCCGTCACCCCTCCAGGCTTTCTTT. The encoded protein is CASSPSPSPLQAFF.